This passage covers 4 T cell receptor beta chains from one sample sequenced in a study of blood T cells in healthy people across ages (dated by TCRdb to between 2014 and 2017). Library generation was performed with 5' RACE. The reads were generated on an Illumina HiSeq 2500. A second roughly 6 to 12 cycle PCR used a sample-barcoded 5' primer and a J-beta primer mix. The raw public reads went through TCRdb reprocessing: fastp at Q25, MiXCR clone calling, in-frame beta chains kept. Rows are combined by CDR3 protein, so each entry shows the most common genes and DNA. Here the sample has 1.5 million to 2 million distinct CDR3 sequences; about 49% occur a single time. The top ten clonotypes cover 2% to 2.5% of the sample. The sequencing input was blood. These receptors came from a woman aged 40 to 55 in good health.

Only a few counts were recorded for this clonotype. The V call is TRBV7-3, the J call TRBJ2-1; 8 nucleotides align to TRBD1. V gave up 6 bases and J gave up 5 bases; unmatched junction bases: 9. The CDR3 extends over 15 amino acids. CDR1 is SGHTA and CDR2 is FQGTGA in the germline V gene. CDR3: CASSSTGQGHNEQFF. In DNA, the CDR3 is TGTGCCAGCAGTTCTACTGGACAGGGCCACAATGAGCAGTTCTTC.

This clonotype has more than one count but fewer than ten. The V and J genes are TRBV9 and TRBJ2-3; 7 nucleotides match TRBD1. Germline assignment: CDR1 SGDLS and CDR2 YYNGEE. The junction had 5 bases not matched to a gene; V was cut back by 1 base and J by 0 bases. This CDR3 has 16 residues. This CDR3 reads CASSVIDRASTDTQYF. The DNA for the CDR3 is TGTGCCAGCAGCGTAATCGACAGGGCTAGCACAGATACGCAGTATTTT.

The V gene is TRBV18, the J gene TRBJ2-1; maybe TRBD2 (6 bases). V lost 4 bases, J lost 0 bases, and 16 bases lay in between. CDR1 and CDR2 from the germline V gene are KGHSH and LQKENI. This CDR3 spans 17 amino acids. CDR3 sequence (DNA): TGTGCCAGCTCACGGGTAGCGGACCTGAGCTCCTACAATGAGCAGTTCTTC. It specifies CASSRVADLSSYNEQFF.

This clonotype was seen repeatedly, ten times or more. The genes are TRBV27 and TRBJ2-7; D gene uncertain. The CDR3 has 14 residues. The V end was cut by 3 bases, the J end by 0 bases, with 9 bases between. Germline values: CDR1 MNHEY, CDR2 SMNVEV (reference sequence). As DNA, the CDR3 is TGTGCCAGCAGTTTGTTGGGCCCCTCCTACGAGCAGTACTTC. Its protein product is CASSLLGPSYEQYF.